This passage covers 24 T cell receptor beta chains from one sample sequenced in a study of radiotherapy plus CTLA-4 blockade in lung cancer. The repertoire was sequenced with immunoSEQ multiplex PCR; TCRdb's copy has only in-frame clones and lacks some. The table records about 45,000 clones, 63% of them present only once. The starting material was peripheral blood, obtained from a patient treated with radiotherapy plus ipilimumab. The receptors shown here come from a human donor with non-small cell lung cancer who had a partial response to radiotherapy plus ipilimumab.

The chain combines TRBV18 with TRBJ2-7, with a possible D match to TRBD1 (6 bases). The V end was cut by 4 bases, the J end by 2 bases, with 6 bases between. This CDR3 has 12 residues. Germline-derived CDR1 and CDR2 are KGHSH and LQKENI. CDR3 amino acids: CASSRDTYEQYF. The CDR3, as DNA: TGTGCCAGCTCACGGGACACCTACGAGCAGTACTTC.

In its sample, this clone was seen a few times. The CDR3 reads CASSPGGSDTQYF. The DNA for the CDR3 is TGTGCCAGCAGCCCTGGGGGGTCAGATACGCAGTATTTT. The V gene is TRBV9, the J gene TRBJ2-3; weak D call: TRBD2 (6 bases). Trimming took off 4 bases at V and 4 bases at J, with 10 bases between the two ends. Germline V gives CDR1 SGDLS, CDR2 YYNGEE. The CDR3 extends over 13 amino acids.

The chain joins TRBV6-5 to TRBJ2-4, with 10 bases matching TRBD1. Trimming removed 10 bases from V and 7 bases from J; junction bases left unmatched: 10. This CDR3 has 14 amino acids. CDR1 MNHEY and CDR2 SVGAGI come from the germline V gene. CDR3 in DNA: TGTGCCATACTCGACAGGGGGCTTTTCAACATTCAGTACTTC. Protein: CAILDRGLFNIQYF.

This clone was observed once. A junction end diverges from the germline sequence, so it may reflect a read error. The chain is built from TRBV7-8 and TRBJ1-1; D perhaps matches TRBD1 (6 bases). CDR1 is SGHVS and CDR2 is FQNEAQ in the germline V gene. The CDR3 covers 13 residues. The CDR3 loop reads CASSLLWGREQTF. The DNA for the CDR3 is TGTGCCAGCAGCTTGTTGTGGGGGCGGGAGCAGACCTTT.

The chain combines TRBV6-1 with TRBJ1-2; TRBD1 agrees at 8 bases. The CDR3 consists of 14 residues. CDR1 is MNHNS, CDR2 SASEGT, per germline. V dropped 3 bases and J dropped 7; count of bases not matched to a gene: 7. The CDR3 DNA follows: TGTGCCAGCAGTGACGGACAGGGTTCTTTTGGCTACACCTTC. Amino acids: CASSDGQGSFGYTF.

This clone was observed a few times. The chain uses TRBV7-1 and TRBJ1-6; D ambiguous. TRBV7-1 is flagged as an ORF with uncertain function. Trimming took 4 bases from V and 12 from J, leaving 7 bases between them. This CDR3 has 11 residues. The CDR3 DNA is TGTGCCAGCAGCTTCAGAGGACCCCTCCACTTT. This gives the protein CASSFRGPLHF.

The chain couples TRBV7-9 to TRBJ1-2; the D gene is possibly TRBD1 (5 bases). In germline, CDR1 is SEHNR, CDR2 FQNEAQ (reference sequence). Trimming stripped 1 base from V and 4 bases from J, with 13 bases between. The CDR3 length is 15 residues. The CDR3 region is CASSLDRGSRYGYTF. The CDR3, as DNA: TGTGCCAGCAGCTTAGATAGGGGCTCCCGCTATGGCTACACCTTC.

The chain recombines TRBV23-1 with TRBJ2-1; D gene unclear. TRBV23-1 is given ORF status, its function remaining uncertain. The germline V and J ends were trimmed by 3 bases and 8 bases, with 14 bases remaining between them. The CDR3 covers 14 residues. In DNA, the CDR3 is TGCGCCAGCAGTCATCTAGAGAGCAGCGATGAGCAGTTCTTC. Protein product: CASSHLESSDEQFF.

This clone turned up a few times. Other DNA sequences in this specimen translate into the identical CDR3. In nucleotides, the CDR3 is TGTGCCAGCAGCGTCAGCGGGGGGATCACAGATACGCAGTATTTT. It specifies CASSVSGGITDTQYF. V and J are TRBV9 and TRBJ2-3; TRBD2 aligns across 9 bases. The germline V gene has CDR1 SGDLS and CDR2 YYNGEE. Unmatched junction bases numbered 3, after V lost 2 bases and J lost 2 bases. This CDR3 is 15 amino acids long.

The chain is built from TRBV29-1 and TRBJ2-1; no firm D call. V lost 5 bases and J 5 bases, leaving 7 bases between the germline ends. CDR1 and CDR2 (germline): SQVTM, ANQGSEA. The CDR3 covers 11 residues. The CDR3 DNA follows: TGCAGCGTTTACAGAGACAATGAGCAGTTCTTC. Its translation: CSVYRDNEQFF.

This clone is medium-sized (0.01 to 0.1%) in the sample. The chain recombines TRBV19 with TRBJ2-2, with unresolved D. The CDR3 runs 14 residues. The germline gives CDR1 LNHDA, CDR2 SQIVND (reference sequence). The V end was cut by 9 bases, the J end by 0 bases, with 11 bases between. This chain's CDR3 is CASRIYANTGELFF. The CDR3 nucleotides read TGTGCCAGCAGGATTTACGCGAACACCGGGGAGCTGTTTTTT.

This CDR3 reads CASTEFGTTHYGYTF. The CDR3 nucleotides read TGTGCCAGTACGGAATTCGGGACTACCCACTATGGCTACACCTTC. V gene TRBV19 combines with J gene TRBJ1-2; D may be TRBD1 (5 bases). The CDR3 sequence is 15 residues long. Germline loops: CDR1 LNHDA, CDR2 SQIVND (reference sequence). Deletions cut 7 bases from V and 3 bases from J, with 18 bases between.

The rearrangement links TRBV19 to TRBJ1-4; unclear D gene. Trimming removed 1 base at V and 5 bases at J, with 8 bases between. The CDR3 has 14 residues. The V gene's germline CDR1 is LNHDA and CDR2 SQIVND (reference sequence). CDR3: CASSIGGINEKLFF. CDR3 sequence (DNA): TGTGCCAGTAGTATAGGCGGGATCAATGAAAAACTGTTTTTT.

This clone was observed a single time. CDR3 loop: CASGLVPPGQGSYEQYF. The DNA for the CDR3 is TGTGCTAGTGGTTTGGTACCCCCGGGACAGGGTTCCTACGAGCAGTACTTC. The rearrangement links TRBV12-5 to TRBJ2-7; 9 bases agree with TRBD1. CDR3 length: 17 amino acids. Germline CDR1 is LGHNT and CDR2 is FRNRAP. V shed 0 bases and J 1 base; nucleotides not matched to a gene: 7.

The chain joins TRBV27 to TRBJ1-2; the D is unclear. Trimming took 5 bases from V and 5 from J, leaving 9 bases between them. Germline V gives CDR1 MNHEY, CDR2 SMNVEV (reference sequence). The length of the CDR3 is 12 residues. CDR3 loop: CASSPDKYGYTF. For the CDR3, the DNA is TGTGCCAGCAGTCCCGACAAGTATGGCTACACCTTC.

The rearrangement uses TRBV6-7 and TRBJ1-5; perhaps TRBD1 as D (5 bases). TRBV6-7 is an open reading frame, and its role is uncertain. This CDR3 region has 14 residues. V was cut by 11 bases and J by 0 bases, with 14 bases left in between. DNA of the CDR3: TGTGCCCTAGTAGGGGCGTATAGCAATCAGCCCCAGCATTTT. It is translated as CALVGAYSNQPQHF.

The chain recombines TRBV9 with TRBJ2-3; 9 bases agree with TRBD2. Germline V CDR1 and CDR2: SGDLS, YYNGEE. This CDR3 contains 16 residues. Trimming at V came to 0 bases and at J to 3 bases, leaving 5 bases not matched to a gene. Here the CDR3 reads CASSVASGVATDTQYF. The CDR3 bases are TGTGCCAGCAGCGTAGCTAGCGGGGTAGCGACAGATACGCAGTATTTT.

The rearrangement uses TRBV5-1 and TRBJ2-1, with D tentatively TRBD1 (6 bases). The V end lost 4 bases, the J end lost 8 bases, and 16 bases lay between the germline ends. Germline V gene data show CDR1 as SGHRS and CDR2 as YFSETQ. The CDR3 extends over 14 amino acids. The CDR3, as DNA: TGCGCCAGCAGCCGGCCCGAAAAGGGGGATGAGCAGTTCTTC. Translated, it gives CASSRPEKGDEQFF.

This chain connects TRBV30 to TRBJ2-5; 7 bases map to TRBD1. CDR3 size: 13 residues. CDR1 and CDR2 (germline): GTSNPN, SVGIG (reference sequence). V shed 3 bases, J shed 5 bases, and the junction held 6 bases outside the gene matches. The CDR3 DNA reads as TGTGCCTGGAGGCACAGGGGAAGGGAGACCCAGTACTTC. Its protein product is CAWRHRGRETQYF.

This clone has only one observation. CDR3: CASGQNTEAFF. The DNA of the CDR3 is TGTGCCAGTGGACAGAACACTGAAGCTTTCTTT. This chain joins TRBV6-1 and TRBJ1-1; possibly TRBD1 for D (5 bases). This CDR3 region has 11 residues. Trimming cost V 9 bases and J 1 base, with 6 bases left between them. Germline V gene sequence: CDR1 MNHNS, CDR2 SASEGT.

This clone was seen more than once but under ten times. The chain uses TRBV4-1 and TRBJ2-5; possible D gene TRBD2, 7 bases. This CDR3 is 19 amino acids long. The germline CDR1 and CDR2 sequences are MGHRA and YSYEKL. The V and J ends lost 1 base and 3 bases respectively, with 24 bases between them. The CDR3 DNA follows: TGCGCCAGCAGCCAAGGTCAAGGCAGGGGAGGGCTCCGAGAAGAGACCCAGTACTTC. Translated, it gives CASSQGQGRGGLREETQYF.

This chain uses TRBV6-6 with TRBJ1-2; no clear D gene. The CDR3 loop spans 13 amino acids. Trimming left V 6 bases short and J 3 bases short, with 11 bases between. Germline V gene data show CDR1 as MNHNY and CDR2 as SVGAGI (reference sequence). The CDR3: CASSSPSDYGYTF. CDR3 nucleotide sequence: TGTGCCAGCAGCTCCCCGTCAGACTATGGCTACACCTTC.

This sequence joins TRBV4-2 and TRBJ1-2; a possible D gene is TRBD1 (5 bases). The germline V gene encodes CDR1 LGHNA and CDR2 YNFKEQ. Trimming removed 1 base at V and 8 bases at J, with 14 bases between. The CDR3 spans 14 residues. As DNA, the CDR3 is TGTGCCAGCAGCCAAGCATCAGGGAAGTACGGCTACACCTTC. This gives the protein CASSQASGKYGYTF.

This clone was seen a few times. The V and J genes are TRBV2 and TRBJ2-7, with D possibly being TRBD1 (6 bases). The CDR3 is 13 residues long. Trimming took 1 base from V and 6 from J, leaving 10 bases between them. Germline V gene lookup returns CDR1 SNHLY and CDR2 FYNNEI. CDR3 sequence reads: CASSEGSGVEQYF. CDR3 DNA: TGTGCCAGCAGTGAAGGTTCAGGGGTCGAGCAGTACTTC.